Listed here is a single T cell receptor (beta chain). Trimming removed 2 bases from V and 6 bases from J, with 14 bases in between. CDR1 and CDR2 (germline): SGHNT, YYREEE (reference sequence). This CDR3 comprises 15 residues. One Seattle source followed patients from active infection through their disease course. The data were taken from a study of blood T cell repertoires in COVID-19. The wider study: Nucleic acid was either cDNA or gDNA, and it came from T cells, B-cell-depleted T cells, or PBMCs.

Some clones are missing from TCRdb's copy, which holds only in-frame ones; the method was immunoSEQ multiplex PCR. The data show tens of thousands of clones, approximately 85% seen once. This chain links TRBV5-4 with TRBJ2-2; unclear D gene. This TCR was sampled from an older woman with COVID-19, enrolled during active disease. Sequencing used peripheral blood. The CDR3 nucleotides are TGTGCCAGCAGCTTTCAACTAACTATGGCCGGGGAGCTGTTTTTT. Protein product: CASSFQLTMAGELFF.